The T cell receptor (beta chain) under discussion was sequenced for a study of T cell clonotyping in hematopoietic cell transplantation. The ends were cut back, 5 bases at V and 5 bases at J, with 19 bases in the middle. Germline V gene sequence: CDR1 SGHAT, CDR2 FQDESV (reference sequence). This CDR3 comprises 15 residues. Recipient blood drawn about 28 days pretransplant and days 30, 100, 180 after. Study results and limitations: Recipient TCR diversity dropped after transplant; expanded clonotypes rose from day 30 to 180. Few recipient clonotypes overlapped donors; over 97% were de novo at given depth. Without cell sorting, CD4 versus CD8 contributions remain unresolved.

On this clone: Its antigen remains unknown.

Libraries were prepared by immunoSEQ multiplex PCR; TCRdb keeps only in-frame clonotypes and omits some of them. Among some 15,000 clones listed, around 83% were seen once. The origin of this receptor is a female patient between 40 and 55 years old who had an allogeneic stem cell transplant from a related donor, so T cells may come from the graft donor. Some clones in this sample may be carry-over from other donors' samples. This chain joins TRBV11-1 and TRBJ2-7, with D possibly TRBD2 on 6 matching bases. The source was PBMCs, collected 100 days after allogeneic stem cell transplant. The CDR3 coding sequence is TGTGCCAGCAGCCCCACGGGCGGGAAAGGGGACGAGCAGTACTTC. This codes for CASSPTGGKGDEQYF.